The 5 T cell receptor beta chains given below trace back to one sample, sequenced in a study of blood T cell repertoires in COVID-19. Sequencing used immunoSEQ multiplex PCR; TCRdb keeps in-frame clones, though not all of them. Of tens of thousands of clones in the sample, around 90% were seen once. The sequencing input was peripheral blood. These receptors came from a human donor in a cohort sampled during active COVID-19.

The J gene is TRBJ2-5, the V gene TRBV4-2; tentative D call: TRBD2 (5 bases). Germline CDR1 LGHNA, CDR2 YNFKEQ. This CDR3 is built from 15 residues. V was clipped by 1 base and J by 2 bases, with 11 bases between them. The CDR3 region is CASSQGSGRQETQYF. Here the CDR3 DNA reads TGTGCCAGCAGCCAAGGATCTGGGAGACAAGAGACCCAGTACTTC.

The V gene is TRBV3-1 (or the pseudogene TRBV3-2), the J gene TRBJ1-1; D perhaps matches TRBD1 (6 bases). Germline values: CDR1 LGHDT, CDR2 YNNKEL (reference sequence). The CDR3 length is 11 residues. Trimming removed 5 bases from V and 10 bases from J, with 11 bases in between. The CDR3: CASSVGGRAFF. The CDR3 DNA reads as TGTGCCAGCAGCGTAGGGGGTAGAGCTTTCTTT.

The chain has TRBV24-1 and TRBJ2-3; 14 nucleotides align to TRBD2. Germline CDR1 KGHDR, CDR2 SFDVKD. CDR3 size: 13 residues. Trimming at V came to 10 bases and at J to 8 bases, leaving 4 bases not matched to a gene. DNA for the CDR3: TGTGCCACGGGGACTAGCGGGGGCCTTACGCAGTATTTT. It codes for CATGTSGGLTQYF.

CDR3 in amino acids: CASTTGQSNYGYTF. The CDR3 DNA reads TGTGCCAGCACAACGGGACAGTCTAACTATGGCTACACCTTC. The chain uses TRBV28 and TRBJ1-2; TRBD1 matches at 7 bases. From germline, CDR1 is MDHEN and CDR2 SYDVKM. CDR3 size: 14 residues. Trimming at V came to 7 bases and at J to 0 bases, leaving 5 bases not matched to a gene.

This CDR3 reads CASSLDRGGSGLFF. The CDR3, as DNA: TGCGCCAGCAGCTTGGACAGGGGCGGTTCTGGACTGTTTTTT. The rearrangement links TRBV5-1 to TRBJ1-4, with 7 bases identical to TRBD1. V lost 0 bases to trimming and J lost 13 bases; unmatched junction nucleotides: 9. There are 14 residues in the CDR3. CDR1 and CDR2 from the germline V gene are SGHRS and YFSETQ.